This entry lists 27 T cell receptor beta chains sequenced from one sample in a study of T-cell memory formation after mild COVID-19. TCRdb re-derived calls from the 5' RACE reads in MiXCR, one entry per CDR3 protein. The sample holds a few hundred thousand distinct CDR3 sequences, around 20% seen once. Sequenced material: PBMCs or a T cell subset sorted from them (not recorded which). These receptors came from a young man who had mild COVID-19 (a few samples of this study predate the infection). Cell type and time point are not known.

This clonotype was counted a few times. The CDR3 bases are TGTGCCACCAGACAGGGTGGAGAGCAGTACTTC. It specifies CATRQGGEQYF. The rearrangement uses TRBV7-9 and TRBJ2-7; 7 nucleotides line up with TRBD1. Germline lookup yields CDR1 SEHNR and CDR2 FQNEAQ (reference sequence). This CDR3 is 11 amino acids long. Losses at the gene ends were 10 bases for V and 7 bases for J; bases not matched to a gene: 7. Full variable domain (missing parts from reference TRBV7-9 and TRBJ2-7): DTGVSQNPRHKITKRGQNVTFRCDPISEHNRLYWYRQTLGQGPEFLTYFQNEAQLEKSRLLSDRFSAERPKGSFSTLEIQRTEQGDSAMYLCATRQGGEQYFGPGTRLTVT.

This clonotype came up a few times. The chain carries TRBV9 and TRBJ2-3; D gene ambiguous. V was pared by 1 base and J by 5 bases, with 8 bases between. The CDR3 covers 13 residues. The V gene's germline CDR1 is SGDLS and CDR2 YYNGEE. CDR3 protein: CASSVLARDTQYF. CDR3 DNA sequence: TGTGCCAGCAGCGTACTGGCTAGAGATACGCAGTATTTT.

This clonotype was picked up a small number of times. This chain links TRBV7-2 with TRBJ2-2; the D call may be TRBD1 or TRBD2 (5 bases each). The V and J ends lost 5 bases and 4 bases respectively, with 11 bases between them. This CDR3 spans 14 amino acids. Looked up from germline, CDR1 is SGHTA and CDR2 is FQGNSA. CDR3 in amino acids: CASSPGPRTGELFF. CDR3 in DNA: TGTGCCAGCAGCCCGGGACCGCGCACCGGGGAGCTGTTTTTT.

The chain carries TRBV6-5 and TRBJ1-1; D remains ambiguous. Trimming took off 4 bases at V and 2 bases at J, with 8 bases between the two ends. CDR1 is MNHEY, CDR2 SVGAGI, per germline. This CDR3 is built from 13 residues. CDR3: CASSWSENTEAFF. The CDR3 region has the DNA TGTGCCAGCAGTTGGTCAGAAAACACTGAAGCTTTCTTT.

In its sample, this clonotype was seen a few times. The V call is TRBV18, the J call TRBJ2-2, with D unresolved. Germline V lookup: CDR1 KGHSH, CDR2 LQKENI. The CDR3 has 13 residues. V was pared by 6 bases and J by 5 bases, with 10 bases between. For the CDR3, the DNA is TGTGCCAGCTCCCTGGGCGCAACCGGGGAGCTGTTTTTT. Amino acid sequence: CASSLGATGELFF.

This clonotype was detected many times. The chain recombines TRBV11-3 with TRBJ2-2; tentatively, D is TRBD1 (5 bases). The CDR3 covers 15 residues. Germline CDR1 SGHNT, CDR2 YENEEA. V was pared by 2 bases and J by 4 bases, with 11 bases between. CDR3 in amino acids: CASSLWGSGTGELFF. In DNA, the CDR3 is TGTGCCAGCAGCTTATGGGGCTCGGGCACCGGGGAGCTGTTTTTT.

In this sample, this clonotype turned up a few times. The chain recombines TRBV7-2 with TRBJ1-1; tentative D call: TRBD1 (6 bases). V was clipped by 5 bases and J by 0 bases, with 19 bases between them. CDR3 length: 17 residues. Germline CDR1 SGHTA, CDR2 FQGNSA. CDR3 residues: CASSVQAGGPMNTEAFF. The CDR3 DNA follows: TGTGCCAGCAGCGTCCAGGCCGGGGGGCCTATGAACACTGAAGCTTTCTTT.

This clonotype was observed a handful of times. The chain recombines TRBV20-1 with TRBJ2-5; D gene unclear. Germline V gene sequence: CDR1 DFQATT, CDR2 SNEGSKA (reference sequence). This CDR3 has 14 residues. V was trimmed by 0 bases and J by 1 base, leaving 9 bases between them. In DNA, the CDR3 is TGCAGTGCTAGAGACGGCAGGCCCCAAGAGACCCAGTACTTC. It codes for CSARDGRPQETQYF.

The chain links TRBV9 to TRBJ2-5, with 10 bases that match TRBD1. J was trimmed by 5 bases and V by 4 bases; bases with no gene match: 8. In germline, CDR1 is SGDLS, CDR2 YYNGEE. The CDR3 sequence is 15 residues long. CDR3 in amino acids: CASSNRQGAWETQYF. The DNA for the CDR3 is TGTGCCAGCAGCAACCGACAGGGGGCTTGGGAGACCCAGTACTTC.

This clonotype was recorded a few times. J is TRBJ1-2 and V is TRBV7-9; no clear D. Trimming took 3 bases from V and 8 from J, leaving 10 bases between them. The CDR3 loop spans 12 amino acids. Germline CDR1 SEHNR, CDR2 FQNEAQ (reference sequence). As DNA, the CDR3 is TGTGCCAGCAGCTTGGAGGTGGGGGGCTACACCTTC. Residues: CASSLEVGGYTF.

The chain uses TRBV6-2 or TRBV6-3 and TRBJ2-5; TRBD2 matches 7 bases. Per the germline V gene, CDR1 is MNHEY and CDR2 is SVGEGT. The V segment lost 2 bases and the J segment 7 bases; nucleotides outside the gene matches: 13. There are 16 residues in the CDR3. The CDR3 loop is CASSYQTRDYWGTQYF. CDR3 sequence (DNA): TGTGCCAGCAGTTACCAAACCCGGGACTACTGGGGGACCCAGTACTTC.

The chain is built from TRBV10-3 and TRBJ2-3; the D is unclear. The CDR3 has 12 residues. Looked up from germline, CDR1 is ENHRY and CDR2 is SYGVKD. Trimming removed 9 bases at V and 8 bases at J, with 15 bases between. The CDR3 loop reads CAIEPSSGTQYF. The DNA for the CDR3 is TGTGCCATTGAGCCTAGTTCGGGTACGCAGTATTTT.

The rearrangement links TRBV5-1 to TRBJ2-6; a possible D gene is TRBD1 (5 bases). The germline gives CDR1 SGHRS, CDR2 YFSETQ. The CDR3 has 14 amino acids. Trimming removed 5 bases at V and 0 bases at J, with 6 bases between. CDR3 region: CASRQVSGANVLTF. The CDR3 DNA reads TGCGCCAGCAGACAGGTCTCTGGGGCCAACGTCCTGACTTTC.

This clonotype was seen a handful of times. This chain connects TRBV11-2 to TRBJ1-1; a possible D gene is TRBD1 (6 bases). V shed 1 base and J shed 7 bases, with 7 bases lying between them. The CDR3 runs 12 residues. Germline V gene lookup returns CDR1 SGHAT and CDR2 FQNNGV. Here the CDR3 reads CASSLGGHEAFF. The CDR3 nucleotides are TGTGCCAGCAGCTTAGGGGGGCATGAAGCTTTCTTT.

The V and J genes are TRBV7-8 and TRBJ1-4; unclear D gene. The V end was cut by 5 bases, the J end by 0 bases, with 10 bases between. This CDR3 region has 15 residues. CDR1 and CDR2 (germline): SGHVS, FQNEAQ. CDR3 residues: CASSIRTTTNEKLFF. The CDR3 coding sequence is TGTGCCAGCAGCATCCGGACTACAACTAATGAAAAACTGTTTTTT. Filled out from reference TRBV7-8 and TRBJ1-4, the complete variable domain reads GAGVSQSPRYKVAKRGQDVALRCDPISGHVSLFWYQQALGQGPEFLTYFQNEAQLDKSGLPSDRFFAERPEGSVSTLKIQRTQQEDSAVYLCASSIRTTTNEKLFFGSGTQLSVL.

A remark on this clonotype: A junction boundary mismatches the germline segment, possibly from a read error. The chain carries TRBV3-1 and TRBJ1-5; TRBD1 might be the D (5 bases). This CDR3 region has 12 residues. Germline CDR1 and CDR2: LGHDT and YNNKEL (reference sequence). The CDR3 nucleotides read TGTGCCAGCAGCCAAGGGCCGGGACTCCCGAATTTT. As protein: CASSQGPGLPNF. Filled out from reference TRBV3-1 and TRBJ1-5, the complete variable domain reads DTAVSQTPKYLVTQMGNDKSIKCEQNLGHDTMYWYKQDSKKFLKIMFSYNNKELIINETVPNRFSPKSPDKAHLNLHINSLELGDSAVYFCASSQGPGLPNFGDGTRLSIL.

CDR3 DNA: TGTGCCAGCAGTTACTCTGGACTAGCGCCGTACAATGAGCAGTTCTTC. Amino acids: CASSYSGLAPYNEQFF. V gene TRBV6-6 combines with J gene TRBJ2-1, with TRBD2 matching over 9 bases. The CDR3 has 16 amino acids. CDR1 MNHNY and CDR2 SVGAGI come from the germline V gene (reference sequence). The V segment lost 0 bases and the J segment 4 bases; nucleotides outside the gene matches: 4.

This clonotype was observed a handful of times. V usage is TRBV4-3 and J usage is TRBJ2-7; D might be TRBD2 (7 bases). Germline CDR1 is LGHNA and CDR2 is YSLEER. This CDR3 is 18 amino acids long. Trimming took 3 bases from V and 3 from J, leaving 24 bases between them. The CDR3 bases are TGCGCCAGCAGCCACGGCCTTTTTATCAGGGGACTATTCTACGAGCAGTACTTC. Translating gives CASSHGLFIRGLFYEQYF.

The chain carries TRBV5-1 and TRBJ2-2; tentatively, D is TRBD1 or TRBD2 (6 bases each). CDR1 is SGHRS, CDR2 YFSETQ, per germline. The CDR3 spans 15 residues. V gave up 4 bases and J gave up 3 bases, with 13 bases separating them. CDR3 DNA: TGCGCCAGCAGCGTCGGGGGCGGGGACACCGGGGAGCTGTTTTTT. This sequence encodes CASSVGGGDTGELFF.

This clonotype showed up just a few times. The chain combines TRBV12-3 or TRBV12-4 with TRBJ1-1; 9 bases fit TRBD1. The CDR3 runs 18 residues. J lost 1 base, V lost 3 bases, and 12 bases had no gene match. CDR3 region: CASSFPRMTGGKNTEAFF. In DNA form, the CDR3 reads TGTGCCAGCAGTTTCCCGCGAATGACAGGGGGAAAGAACACTGAAGCTTTCTTT.

V usage is TRBV30 and J usage is TRBJ1-6; D call uncertain. The V gene lost 4 bases and the J gene lost 8 bases, with 15 bases spanning the gap. The CDR3 spans 14 residues. Germline V CDR1 and CDR2: GTSNPN, SVGIG (reference sequence). CDR3 in amino acids: CAWNVWGEDSPLHF. The DNA for the CDR3 is TGTGCCTGGAATGTCTGGGGTGAGGATTCACCCCTCCACTTT.

The chain employs TRBV12-3 or TRBV12-4 and TRBJ1-2; a possible D gene is TRBD1 (5 bases). The CDR3 has 11 amino acids. V lost 7 bases and J 5 bases, leaving 8 bases between the germline ends. The CDR3 bases are TGTGCCAGCAAGGGGACGTATGGCTACACCTTC. Translating it yields CASKGTYGYTF.

The sample holds a few counts of this clonotype. This chain links TRBV4-1 with TRBJ2-7; 8 bases fit TRBD1. The CDR3 is 15 residues long. Germline loops: CDR1 MGHRA, CDR2 YSYEKL. After removal of 0 bases from V and 7 bases from J, the junction contained 8 bases not matched to a gene. The CDR3 coding sequence is TGCGCCAGCAGCCAAGAAGGGCGGACAGGGCGGGAGCAGTACTTC. Protein product: CASSQEGRTGREQYF.

This clonotype was detected a few times. The chain joins TRBV27 to TRBJ2-3, with D perhaps matching TRBD2 (7 bases). Trimming pared 5 bases from V and 8 bases from J, leaving 11 bases between. The germline V gene has CDR1 MNHEY and CDR2 SMNVEV (reference sequence). This CDR3 is built from 12 residues. The CDR3 here is CASSRGASTQYF. Here the CDR3 DNA reads TGTGCCAGCAGTCGGGGGGCTAGTACGCAGTATTTT.

This chain uses TRBV19 with TRBJ1-1; a possible D gene is TRBD1 (5 bases). Germline-derived CDR1 and CDR2 are LNHDA and SQIVND (reference sequence). This CDR3 has 14 residues. Trimming removed 3 bases from V and 6 bases from J, with 14 bases in between. The CDR3 region has the DNA TGTGCCAGTAGTATGTCCGTGGGGGGAGCTGAAGCTTTCTTT. Its protein product is CASSMSVGGAEAFF.

The rearrangement uses TRBV7-6 and TRBJ2-5; the D call may be TRBD1 or TRBD2 (6 bases each). The CDR3 loop spans 14 amino acids. V lost 0 bases and J 5 bases, leaving 10 bases between the germline ends. The germline V gene encodes CDR1 SGHVS and CDR2 FNYEAQ. The CDR3 loop is CASSLAGGTETQYF. The CDR3 DNA reads TGTGCCAGCAGCTTAGCGGGGGGCACGGAGACCCAGTACTTC.

In its sample, this clonotype was seen many times. The chain joins TRBV7-9 to TRBJ2-5; D call uncertain. CDR1 SEHNR and CDR2 FQNEAQ come from the germline V gene (reference sequence). V was trimmed by 3 bases and J by 5 bases, leaving 7 bases between them. The CDR3 has 12 amino acids. Here the CDR3 reads CASSFGAETQYF. The CDR3 DNA sequence: TGTGCCAGCAGCTTTGGAGCGGAGACCCAGTACTTC.